Below are 30 T cell receptor beta chains sequenced from a single sample in a study of blood T cell repertoires in COVID-19. Assay used: immunoSEQ multiplex PCR; TCRdb lists only in-frame clones, some missing. In the table there are roughly 250,000 clones, approximately 86% of which are singletons. The source material was peripheral blood. These receptors came from a man in his 60s who had recovered from COVID-19.

This chain uses TRBV5-6 with TRBJ1-5; D is unresolved. From germline, CDR1 is SGHDT and CDR2 YYEEEE. V dropped 4 bases and J dropped 1 base, with 9 bases sitting between them. The CDR3 has 14 amino acids. The CDR3 here is CASSLTFSNQPQHF. In DNA, the CDR3 is TGTGCCAGCAGCCTTACATTCAGCAATCAGCCCCAGCATTTT.

This rearrangement joins TRBV24-1 to TRBJ2-7, with a weak D call TRBD1 (6 bases). Per germline, CDR1 KGHDR and CDR2 SFDVKD. V was clipped by 4 bases and J by 2 bases, with 8 bases between them. The CDR3 is 13 residues long. CDR3 DNA: TGTGCCACCAGTGACGAGGGGGCCTACGAGCAGTACTTC. Encoded protein: CATSDEGAYEQYF.

V is TRBV12-3 or TRBV12-4 and J is TRBJ2-1, with 7 bases fitting TRBD1. This CDR3 region has 12 residues. The V and J ends lost 6 bases and 9 bases, in that order; junction bases with no gene match: 5. The CDR3, as DNA: TGTGCCAGCAGGCCCGACAGGGTTGAGCAGTTCTTC. It encodes CASRPDRVEQFF.

The V call is TRBV27, the J call TRBJ2-7, with 9 positions matching TRBD2. This CDR3 has 17 residues. Germline V lookup: CDR1 MNHEY, CDR2 SMNVEV (reference sequence). V gave up 2 bases and J gave up 3 bases; unmatched junction bases: 11. Here the CDR3 reads CASSLTSGGQKFYEQYF. CDR3 nucleotides: TGTGCCAGCAGTTTAACAAGCGGGGGGCAAAAATTCTACGAGCAGTACTTC.

The chain has TRBV5-6 and TRBJ1-1, with D maybe TRBD1 (6 bases). CDR1 SGHDT and CDR2 YYEEEE come from the germline V gene. The length of the CDR3 is 14 residues. V lost 4 bases and J 0 bases, leaving 10 bases between the germline ends. The CDR3 sequence: CASSTDRLNTEAFF. CDR3 DNA: TGTGCCAGCAGCACGGACAGATTGAACACTGAAGCTTTCTTT.

The chain combines TRBV20-1 with TRBJ1-5; TRBD1 aligns across 8 bases. The CDR3 has 14 residues. With V trimmed by 3 bases and J by 7 bases, 8 bases remained unmatched. Germline V gives CDR1 DFQATT, CDR2 SNEGSKA (reference sequence). CDR3 residues: CSASYGQGGQPQHF. The CDR3 DNA reads as TGCAGTGCTAGTTATGGACAGGGAGGACAGCCCCAGCATTTT.

The V gene is TRBV7-2, the J gene TRBJ1-1; D may be TRBD1 (5 bases). In germline, CDR1 is SGHTA, CDR2 FQGNSA. Trimming removed 1 base from V and 5 bases from J, with 8 bases in between. The CDR3 extends over 13 amino acids. The CDR3 spells CASSLEQVTEAFF. The CDR3 DNA follows: TGTGCCAGCAGCTTAGAACAGGTTACTGAAGCTTTCTTT.

J is TRBJ2-2 and V is TRBV6-5, with a weak D call TRBD1 (6 bases). The germline V and J ends were trimmed by 4 bases and 6 bases, with 15 bases remaining between them. This CDR3 has 15 amino acids. Germline V CDR1 and CDR2: MNHEY, SVGAGI. This CDR3 reads CASSFKSQGSGELFF. The CDR3 DNA reads TGTGCCAGCAGTTTTAAATCACAGGGATCCGGGGAGCTGTTTTTT.

This sequence joins TRBV14 and TRBJ2-7; D is perhaps TRBD2 (7 bases). The CDR3 extends over 16 amino acids. V lost 1 base, J lost 1 base, and 14 bases lay in between. Germline V lookup: CDR1 SGHDN, CDR2 FVKESK. The CDR3 protein is CASSQGGGPLSYEQYF. CDR3 DNA sequence: TGTGCCAGCAGCCAAGGGGGGGGGCCGTTATCCTACGAGCAGTACTTC.

This chain uses TRBV3-1 (or the pseudogene TRBV3-2) with TRBJ1-2; 8 nucleotides line up with TRBD1. Germline lookup yields CDR1 LGHDT and CDR2 YNNKEL (reference sequence). This CDR3 contains 14 residues. V shed 1 base and J 7 bases; nucleotides not matched to a gene: 5. CDR3 residues: CASSQVSGGGGYTF. The CDR3 DNA is TGTGCCAGCAGCCAAGTTTCAGGGGGCGGTGGCTACACCTTC.

The chain joins TRBV25-1 to TRBJ1-2; D is unclear. The ends were cut back, 3 bases at V and 4 bases at J, with 3 bases in the middle. Per the germline V gene, CDR1 is MGHDK and CDR2 is SYGVNS. This CDR3 has 11 amino acids. CDR3: CASSEAYGYTF. The CDR3 DNA reads as TGTGCCAGCAGTGAGGCCTATGGCTACACCTTC.

This clone was seen a handful of times. The chain links TRBV14 to TRBJ2-2; D remains ambiguous. CDR1 is SGHDN, CDR2 FVKESK, per germline. V was pared by 3 bases and J by 1 base, with 9 bases between. The CDR3 consists of 15 residues. CDR3 in amino acids: CASSQRHRNTGELFF. CDR3 nucleotides: TGTGCCAGCAGCCAGCGGCACCGGAACACCGGGGAGCTGTTTTTT.

The chain couples TRBV3-1 (or the pseudogene TRBV3-2) to TRBJ2-5, with TRBD2 matching over 16 bases. This CDR3 comprises 15 residues. V shed 4 bases and J 9 bases; nucleotides not matched to a gene: 5. CDR1 LGHDT and CDR2 YNNKEL come from the germline V gene (reference sequence). The CDR3 nucleotides are TGTGCCAGCAGCCGACAAGGGACTAGCGGGGGGGCCCAGTACTTC. This translates into CASSRQGTSGGAQYF.

The rearrangement joins TRBV13 to TRBJ1-3; D uncertain. The CDR3 has 16 residues. Germline V gene lookup returns CDR1 PRHDT and CDR2 FYEKMQ (reference sequence). Trimming took off 5 bases at V and 0 bases at J, with 14 bases between the two ends. The CDR3 sequence: CASSNVPGASGNTIYF. The CDR3, as DNA: TGTGCCAGCAGCAACGTACCGGGAGCCTCTGGAAACACCATATATTTT.

V gene TRBV24-1 combines with J gene TRBJ1-2, with 7 bases that match TRBD1. The V gene's germline CDR1 is KGHDR and CDR2 SFDVKD. The CDR3 is 11 amino acids. After removal of 11 bases from V and 3 bases from J, the junction contained 2 bases not matched to a gene. The chain's CDR3 is CAIQGDYGYTF. As DNA, the CDR3 is TGTGCCATTCAGGGGGACTATGGCTACACCTTC.

The chain is built from TRBV5-5 and TRBJ2-3; the match to TRBD2 covers 7 bases. Looked up from germline, CDR1 is SGHKS and CDR2 is YYEKEE (reference sequence). The CDR3 is 16 amino acids. V shed 2 bases and J 4 bases; nucleotides not matched to a gene: 10. CDR3: CASSFRDYRLSDTQYF. In DNA form, the CDR3 reads TGTGCCAGCAGCTTCCGGGACTATCGGTTGTCAGATACGCAGTATTTT.

The rearrangement links TRBV18 to TRBJ1-6; 10 bases are a match to TRBD1. The CDR3 runs 16 residues. In germline, CDR1 is KGHSH, CDR2 LQKENI. J was trimmed by 7 bases and V by 1 base; bases with no gene match: 4. The CDR3 protein is CASSPLGTGENSPLHF. CDR3 coding DNA: TGTGCCAGCTCACCACTGGGGACAGGGGAAAATTCACCCCTCCACTTT.

This clone has only a few counts. The CDR3 DNA sequence: TGTGCCAGCTCCGGGGAAAATTCACCCCTCCACTTT. Amino acid sequence: CASSGENSPLHF. The V call is TRBV12-3 or TRBV12-4, the J call TRBJ1-6; D remains unclear. With 8 bases removed from V and 7 bases from J, the gap between germline ends came to 9 bases. CDR3 length: 12 residues.

This chain joins TRBV19 and TRBJ2-1; D possibly corresponds to TRBD1 (6 bases). Per germline, CDR1 LNHDA and CDR2 SQIVND (reference sequence). This CDR3 is built from 17 residues. V was cut by 5 bases and J by 2 bases, with 19 bases left in between. The chain's CDR3 is CASSPPPGAGTYNEQFF. The DNA of the CDR3 is TGTGCCAGTAGTCCACCACCAGGGGCAGGAACCTACAATGAGCAGTTCTTC. The full variable domain, in which reference TRBV19 and TRBJ2-1 provide the parts outside the CDR3, is DGGITQSPKYLFRKEGQNVTLSCEQNLNHDAMYWYRQDPGQGLRLIYYSQIVNDFQKGDIAEGYSVSREKKESFPLTVTSAQKNPTAFYLCASSPPPGAGTYNEQFFGPGTRLTVL.

The rearrangement joins TRBV27 to TRBJ2-2, with D maybe TRBD1 (6 bases). The V gene lost 4 bases and the J gene lost 2 bases, with 11 bases spanning the gap. Germline V CDR1 and CDR2: MNHEY, SMNVEV (reference sequence). The CDR3 has 15 residues. CDR3 loop: CASSSRGANTGELFF. The CDR3 DNA reads TGTGCCAGCAGTTCCAGGGGAGCAAACACCGGGGAGCTGTTTTTT.

V gene TRBV20-1 combines with J gene TRBJ1-2; perhaps TRBD1 as D (5 bases). Germline V gene sequence: CDR1 DFQATT, CDR2 SNEGSKA (reference sequence). V lost 6 bases and J 7 bases, leaving 12 bases between the germline ends. CDR3 size: 11 residues. Here the CDR3 DNA reads TGCAGTGCGCCGACAGTCCCTGGCTACACCTTC. Protein sequence: CSAPTVPGYTF.

This chain connects TRBV5-1 to TRBJ1-2; D possibly corresponds to TRBD1 (5 bases). The V gene's germline CDR1 is SGHRS and CDR2 YFSETQ. V dropped 0 bases and J dropped 1 base, with 16 bases sitting between them. The CDR3 is 17 residues long. The CDR3 reads CASSLGGYPNRNYGYTF. The CDR3 region has the DNA TGCGCCAGCAGCTTGGGGGGCTACCCGAATCGTAACTATGGCTACACCTTC.

This clone has more than one count but fewer than ten. The chain employs TRBV25-1 and TRBJ1-5; D possibly corresponds to TRBD1 (6 bases). The CDR3 totals 14 residues. Germline CDR1 and CDR2: MGHDK and SYGVNS. Trimming took 4 bases from V and 4 from J, leaving 11 bases between them. The CDR3 region has the DNA TGTGCCAGCAGTGCCGGGACACGGAATCAGCCCCAGCATTTT. Translating gives CASSAGTRNQPQHF.

CDR3: CASSVSSGRYQETQYF. The CDR3 bases are TGTGCCAGCAGCGTAAGTAGCGGGAGGTACCAAGAGACCCAGTACTTC. The rearrangement joins TRBV9 to TRBJ2-5; TRBD2 matches 10 bases. The CDR3 contains 16 residues. Looked up from germline, CDR1 is SGDLS and CDR2 is YYNGEE. V shed 1 base, J shed 0 bases, and the junction held 3 bases outside the gene matches.

The J gene is TRBJ2-7, the V gene TRBV30; D possibly corresponds to TRBD1 (5 bases). V lost 0 bases to trimming and J lost 7 bases, with 19 bases between them. Germline CDR1 reads GTSNPN; CDR2 reads SVGIG (reference sequence). The CDR3 spans 15 residues. The CDR3 DNA follows: TGTGCCTGGAGTGTACTGGACACCTTCTCTGGAGAGCAGTACTTC. Protein sequence: CAWSVLDTFSGEQYF.

This chain joins TRBV5-5 and TRBJ1-1; D uncertain. Trimming took off 1 base at V and 4 bases at J, with 14 bases between the two ends. Germline V gene sequence: CDR1 SGHKS, CDR2 YYEKEE (reference sequence). This CDR3 has 15 residues. CDR3 in amino acids: CASSLWIASGTEAFF. CDR3 bases: TGTGCCAGCAGCTTGTGGATTGCATCGGGCACTGAAGCTTTCTTT.

This clone occurred once. V usage is TRBV6-5 and J usage is TRBJ2-2; a weak D match, TRBD2 (5 bases). Deletions cut 1 base from V and 4 bases from J, with 10 bases between. Germline V lookup: CDR1 MNHEY, CDR2 SVGAGI. The CDR3 contains 15 residues. The CDR3 reads CASSYLAGRTGELFF. DNA of the CDR3: TGTGCCAGCAGTTACTTGGCGGGTCGCACCGGGGAGCTGTTTTTT.

This chain links TRBV20-1 with TRBJ2-3; D is perhaps TRBD2 (6 bases). The CDR3 length is 10 residues. CDR1 and CDR2 (germline): DFQATT, SNEGSKA (reference sequence). Trimming shortened V by 6 bases and J by 5 bases, and 6 bases separated the two germline ends. The CDR3 region has the DNA TGCAGTGCGGGGGGAGATACGCAGTATTTT. Its translation: CSAGGDTQYF.

This chain uses TRBV30 with TRBJ1-6; D call uncertain. CDR3 size: 13 residues. Germline V gene data show CDR1 as GTSNPN and CDR2 as SVGIG (reference sequence). The CDR3 DNA sequence: TGTGACCGCCCCGCCCACTCGGGGTCACCCCTCCACTTT. This codes for CDRPAHSGSPLHF.

The rearrangement joins TRBV6-5 to TRBJ1-3; the D gene is possibly TRBD1 (5 bases). The CDR3 sequence is 14 residues long. Germline V CDR1 and CDR2: MNHEY, SVGAGI. Trimming took 4 bases from V and 0 from J, leaving 7 bases between them. The CDR3 coding sequence is TGTGCCAGCAGTTTACAGGACTCTGGAAACACCATATATTTT. This translates into CASSLQDSGNTIYF.